Each of the 12 T cell receptor beta chains below was sequenced from the same sample in a study of blood T cells in healthy people across ages. Primers used in a second PCR of about 6 to 11 cycles were a sample-barcoded 5' primer and a J-beta primer mix. Using its own MiXCR run on the 5' RACE reads, TCRdb lists one record per CDR3 protein. The sample contains around 1,600,000 distinct CDR3 sequences, 40% to 45% of which appear only once. Sequenced sample: blood. Source of these receptors: a woman between 18 and 29 years old in good health.

This clonotype was counted a single time. This chain uses TRBV28 with TRBJ2-7; D is unclear. Germline V lookup: CDR1 MDHEN, CDR2 SYDVKM. This CDR3 has 15 residues. V lost 7 bases to trimming and J lost 7 bases, with 23 bases between them. The CDR3 DNA reads as TGTGCCAGCACCCTTGGGTTGAGATTTTACAATGAGCAGTACTTC. It yields the protein CASTLGLRFYNEQYF.

Notes on this clonotype: One junction end does not reproduce the germline sequence, and a read error may be involved. The CDR3 region has the DNA TGTGTCTGGAGTGTACGTCAGGGGAGATCACCCCTCCACTTT. Its protein product is CVWSVRQGRSPLHF. This chain links TRBV30 with TRBJ1-6; tentatively, D is TRBD1 (6 bases). CDR3 size: 14 residues. Germline assignment: CDR1 GTSNPN and CDR2 SVGIG (reference sequence).

A word on this clonotype: A read error may account for a junction end that differs from germline. The genes are TRBV15 and TRBJ1-2, with D maybe TRBD1 (5 bases). Germline values: CDR1 LNHNV, CDR2 YYDKDF (reference sequence). The CDR3 covers 14 residues. CDR3 nucleotides: TGTGTCACCCAAGAACAGGACAATAACTATGGCTACACCTTC. It specifies CVTQEQDNNYGYTF.

This clonotype was counted between two and nine times. The V call is TRBV3-1, the J call TRBJ1-4; D is possibly TRBD1 (5 bases). V lost 0 bases and J lost 4, with 18 bases in between. From germline, CDR1 is LGHDT and CDR2 YNNKEL (reference sequence). The CDR3 is 18 residues long. The CDR3 is CASSQEGFQGEYNEKLFF. DNA for the CDR3: TGTGCCAGCAGCCAAGAAGGATTTCAGGGAGAATATAATGAAAAACTGTTTTTT.

The chain joins TRBV4-2 to TRBJ1-6; no clear D. Trimming shortened V by 2 bases and J by 7 bases, and 15 bases separated the two germline ends. This CDR3 spans 16 amino acids. The germline CDR1 and CDR2 sequences are LGHNA and YNFKEQ. The CDR3 here is CASSQTSDIRNSPLHF. CDR3 in DNA: TGTGCCAGCAGCCAAACATCGGATATTCGGAATTCACCCCTCCACTTT.

This clonotype was observed a single time. The genes are TRBV5-1 and TRBJ1-2; D unresolved. CDR3 length equals 14 residues. V dropped 4 bases and J dropped 4 bases, with 14 bases sitting between them. From germline, CDR1 is SGHRS and CDR2 YFSETQ. The CDR3 spells CASSLNREIYGYTF. The CDR3 nucleotides are TGCGCCAGCAGCCTGAACCGGGAGATCTATGGCTACACCTTC.

This sequence joins TRBV13 and TRBJ2-1; 7 nucleotides align to TRBD2. The CDR3 totals 16 residues. Germline CDR1 reads PRHDT; CDR2 reads FYEKMQ (reference sequence). V lost 4 bases to trimming and J lost 5 bases; unmatched junction nucleotides: 11. The CDR3 bases are TGTGCCAGCAGCTACCGAGCGGGGCGGTTCGACAATGAGCAGTTCTTC. It is translated as CASSYRAGRFDNEQFF. The complete variable domain, with remaining parts taken from reference TRBV13 and TRBJ2-1, reads AAGVIQSPRHLIKEKRETATLKCYPIPRHDTVYWYQQGPGQDPQFLISFYEKMQSDKGSIPDRFSAQQFSDYHSELNMSSLELGDSALYFCASSYRAGRFDNEQFFGPGTRLTVL.

This chain uses TRBV14 with TRBJ2-3; D remains ambiguous. CDR1 and CDR2 from the germline V gene are SGHDN and FVKESK. V shed 2 bases and J shed 4 bases, with 7 bases lying between them. The CDR3 is made up of 13 amino acids. This CDR3 is CASSQFSPDTQYF. For the CDR3, the DNA is TGTGCCAGCAGCCAATTCTCACCAGATACGCAGTATTTT.

The chain has TRBV5-1 and TRBJ1-1; weak D call: TRBD1 (5 bases). Germline V CDR1 and CDR2: SGHRS, YFSETQ. This CDR3 region has 15 residues. V gave up 0 bases and J gave up 1 base, with 10 bases separating them. This CDR3 is CASSLGITGNTEAFF. Here the CDR3 DNA reads TGCGCCAGCAGCTTGGGTATCACAGGGAACACTGAAGCTTTCTTT.

The V call is TRBV19, the J call TRBJ2-7; weak D call: TRBD1 (5 bases). The CDR3 loop spans 12 amino acids. In germline, CDR1 is LNHDA, CDR2 SQIVND (reference sequence). V lost 3 bases and J 7 bases, leaving 10 bases between the germline ends. Here the CDR3 reads CASSMQGREQYF. For the CDR3, the DNA is TGTGCCAGTAGTATGCAGGGAAGGGAGCAGTACTTC.

Turning to this clonotype: Because it lacks the conserved phenylalanine or tryptophan at the end, this CDR3 is likely a read error. This chain connects TRBV7-2 to TRBJ2-7, with D hard to call. The CDR3 sequence is 11 residues long. Germline loops: CDR1 SGHTA, CDR2 FQGNSA. Between the trimmed V and J ends, which lost 5 bases and 3 bases, there was a span of 5 bases. CDR3 sequence reads: CASSQLYEQYS. For the CDR3, the DNA is TGTGCCAGCAGCCAGCTCTACGAGCAGTACTCC.

This clonotype was counted ten times or more. V and J are TRBV25-1 and TRBJ2-5, with unresolved D. The J call may be incorrect, as the DNA end agrees better with TRBJ2-7. Looked up from germline, CDR1 is MGHDK and CDR2 is SYGVNS. The CDR3 has 14 amino acids. The CDR3 spells CASSEYSGFSEQYF. The CDR3 DNA is TGTGCCAGCAGTGAATATTCAGGCTTTAGCGAGCAGTACTTC.